This T cell receptor beta chain was profiled in a study of blood T cell repertoires in COVID-19. Study-level information: Sites in the United States, Italy and Spain provided acute and convalescent COVID-19 samples. T cells, B-cell-depleted T cells, or PBMCs provided the cDNA or gDNA that served as material.

The germline CDR1 and CDR2 sequences are MNHNY and SVGAGI (reference sequence). Trimming took 6 bases from V and 1 from J, leaving 18 bases between them. This CDR3 is 16 amino acids long. Original data processing: Researchers report that nucleated cell counts were estimated from reference gene primer amplification. The table came from immunoSEQ multiplex PCR; TCRdb's copy has only in-frame clones and leaves some out. The V and J calls and the clone size are those of that table, but D and trimming were determined from the DNA. The repertoire holds 240,000 or so clones, with 85% to 90% as singletons. This rearrangement joins TRBV6-6 to TRBJ1-1; possibly TRBD1 for D (5 bases). The sequencing sample was made of peripheral blood. The receptor was derived from a woman between 35 and 50 years old who had recovered from COVID-19. Here the CDR3 reads CASSTVRGGGNTEAFF. Written as DNA, the CDR3 is TGTGCCAGCAGCACTGTTAGGGGAGGAGGGAACACTGAAGCTTTCTTT.